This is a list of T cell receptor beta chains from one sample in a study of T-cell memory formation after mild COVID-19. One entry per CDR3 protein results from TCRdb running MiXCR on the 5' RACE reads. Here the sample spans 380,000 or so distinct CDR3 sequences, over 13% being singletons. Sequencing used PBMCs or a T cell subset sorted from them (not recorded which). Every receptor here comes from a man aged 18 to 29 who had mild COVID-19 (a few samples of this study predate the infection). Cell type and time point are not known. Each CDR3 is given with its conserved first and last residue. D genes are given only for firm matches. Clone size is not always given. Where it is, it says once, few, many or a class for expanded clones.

CDR3nt: TGTGCCAGCAGCTTAACCCAGGGGGCCGATGGCTACACCTTC; CDR3aa: CASSLTQGADGYTF; d_gene: TRBD1; abundance: .; j_gene: TRBJ1-2; v_gene: TRBV11-2
CDR3nt: TGCGCCAGCAGCTTGGCCAAAACCCTGATCGGGGAGCTGTTTTTT; CDR3aa: CASSLAKTLIGELFF; d_gene: .; abundance: few; j_gene: TRBJ2-2; v_gene: TRBV5-1
CDR3nt: TGTGCCACCTCAACAGGGGAGGTGGAGACCCAGTACTTC; CDR3aa: CATSTGEVETQYF; d_gene: .; abundance: many; j_gene: TRBJ2-5; v_gene: TRBV5-5
CDR3nt: TGTGCCAGCAGCTCCCCTAGCGGGGGGGCCGAAGATACGCAGTATTTT; CDR3aa: CASSSPSGGAEDTQYF; d_gene: TRBD2; abundance: .; j_gene: TRBJ2-3; v_gene: TRBV7-2
CDR3nt: TGTGCCAGCAGTCTACAAGGGTTAACTGAAGCTTTCTTT; CDR3aa: CASSLQGLTEAFF; d_gene: .; abundance: few; j_gene: TRBJ1-1; v_gene: TRBV7-2
CDR3nt: TGTGCCAGCAGCTTAACCCCACGGACTAGCGGGGGGGTGTCTACCACAGATACGCAGTATTTT; CDR3aa: CASSLTPRTSGGVSTTDTQYF; d_gene: TRBD2; abundance: .; j_gene: TRBJ2-3; v_gene: TRBV7-2
CDR3nt: TGTGCCAGCAGCTTAGCGGGCAGGACCCTCTACGAGCAGTACTTC; CDR3aa: CASSLAGRTLYEQYF; d_gene: .; abundance: .; j_gene: TRBJ2-7; v_gene: TRBV7-8
CDR3nt: TGTGCCAGCAGCTTAGAGGGGTTCACTGAAGCTTTCTTT; CDR3aa: CASSLEGFTEAFF; d_gene: .; abundance: .; j_gene: TRBJ1-1; v_gene: TRBV11-2
CDR3nt: TGTGCCAGCGGTCCAGAAGAGACCCAGTACTTC; CDR3aa: CASGPEETQYF; d_gene: .; abundance: few; j_gene: TRBJ2-5; v_gene: TRBV2
CDR3nt: TGTGCCAGCAGCGAAACTAGCGGGGGGTCTACAGATACGCAGTATTTT; CDR3aa: CASSETSGGSTDTQYF; d_gene: TRBD2; abundance: few; j_gene: TRBJ2-3; v_gene: TRBV6-4
CDR3nt: TGTGCCTGGAGTGTCCCCCAGGGGGTCGGCTATGGCTACACCTTC; CDR3aa: CAWSVPQGVGYGYTF; d_gene: TRBD1; abundance: .; j_gene: TRBJ1-2; v_gene: TRBV30
CDR3nt: TGTGCCACCAGCAGAGATTCGGATGAGCAGTTCTTC; CDR3aa: CATSRDSDEQFF; d_gene: .; abundance: few; j_gene: TRBJ2-1; v_gene: TRBV15
CDR3nt: TGCGCCAGCAGGCCCCAGGCGAACACCGGGGAGCTGTTTTTT; CDR3aa: CASRPQANTGELFF; d_gene: .; abundance: many; j_gene: TRBJ2-2; v_gene: TRBV10-2
CDR3nt: TGTGCCAGCATAGGGCGCGACTATGGCTACACCTTC; CDR3aa: CASIGRDYGYTF; d_gene: .; abundance: .; j_gene: TRBJ1-2; v_gene: TRBV6-6
CDR3nt: TGCAGCGTTCAGGGTGAAAATCAGCCCCAGCATTTT; CDR3aa: CSVQGENQPQHF; d_gene: .; abundance: many; j_gene: TRBJ1-5; v_gene: TRBV29-1
CDR3nt: TGTGCCAGCAGCTTCCGGACAGGCACTGAAGCTTTCTTT; CDR3aa: CASSFRTGTEAFF; d_gene: TRBD1; abundance: many; j_gene: TRBJ1-1; v_gene: TRBV9
CDR3nt: TGTGCCAGCAGTTGGGCAGGGGGAGACAATCAGCCCCAGCATTTT; CDR3aa: CASSWAGGDNQPQHF; d_gene: TRBD1; abundance: .; j_gene: TRBJ1-5; v_gene: TRBV28
CDR3nt: TGTGCCAGCAGTTACGGCGGGACAGGGGGAAACATTCAGTACTTC; CDR3aa: CASSYGGTGGNIQYF; d_gene: TRBD1; abundance: few; j_gene: TRBJ2-4; v_gene: TRBV6-6
CDR3nt: TGTGCCAGCAGCCCCTCCCCGGTGGACAGCCCGAATAATTCACCCCTCCACTTT; CDR3aa: CASSPSPVDSPNNSPLHF; d_gene: .; abundance: .; j_gene: TRBJ1-6; v_gene: TRBV3-1
CDR3nt: TGTGCCAGCAGCCCCTCCACGGACAGGCAGTATGGCTACACCTTC; CDR3aa: CASSPSTDRQYGYTF; d_gene: TRBD1; abundance: few; j_gene: TRBJ1-2; v_gene: TRBV7-2
CDR3nt: TGCGCCAGCAGCACCCAGGGCCACGGAGAGACCCAGTACTTC; CDR3aa: CASSTQGHGETQYF; d_gene: .; abundance: few; j_gene: TRBJ2-5; v_gene: TRBV5-1
CDR3nt: TGTGCCAGCAGTGACGAAGGCAGGGGCGAGTCACCCCTCCACTTT; CDR3aa: CASSDEGRGESPLHF; d_gene: .; abundance: few; j_gene: TRBJ1-6; v_gene: TRBV2
CDR3nt: TGCGCCAGCAGCTTGGGTAGCGGGGGGCGGCCAGATACGCAGTATTTT; CDR3aa: CASSLGSGGRPDTQYF; d_gene: TRBD2; abundance: few; j_gene: TRBJ2-3; v_gene: TRBV5-1
CDR3nt: TGTGCCAGCAGCCAAGTGACTAGCGGGACAGATACGCAGTATTTT; CDR3aa: CASSQVTSGTDTQYF; d_gene: TRBD2; abundance: .; j_gene: TRBJ2-3; v_gene: TRBV3-1
CDR3nt: TGCGCCAGCAGCCCGGAGAGGCGGGGCCGGGGATACTTC; CDR3aa: CASSPERRGRGYF; d_gene: .; abundance: few; j_gene: TRBJ2-4; v_gene: TRBV4-1
CDR3nt: TGTGCCAGCAGCTTTATAGGGGGGGCGAGATTCACAGATACGCAGTATTTT; CDR3aa: CASSFIGGARFTDTQYF; d_gene: .; abundance: few; j_gene: TRBJ2-3; v_gene: TRBV7-2
CDR3nt: TGTGCCAGCAGTTTAAGGTTTGGCTCAAATGATGGCTACACCTTC; CDR3aa: CASSLRFGSNDGYTF; d_gene: .; abundance: .; j_gene: TRBJ1-2; v_gene: TRBV6-6
CDR3nt: TGCGCCAGCAGCCAAGACCAGAATCAGCCCCAGCATTTT; CDR3aa: CASSQDQNQPQHF; d_gene: .; abundance: .; j_gene: TRBJ1-5; v_gene: TRBV4-1
CDR3nt: TGTGCCAGCAGCTTACAGGGTACACCCCTCCACTTT; CDR3aa: CASSLQGTPLHF; d_gene: .; abundance: few; j_gene: TRBJ1-6; v_gene: TRBV7-2
CDR3nt: TGTGCCAGCAGTCAGGGGGGATACACCGGGGAGCTGTTTTTT; CDR3aa: CASSQGGYTGELFF; d_gene: .; abundance: .; j_gene: TRBJ2-2; v_gene: TRBV6-4
CDR3nt: TGCAGCGTCTTTACAGGGTATAACACCGGGGAGCTGTTTTTT; CDR3aa: CSVFTGYNTGELFF; d_gene: .; abundance: few; j_gene: TRBJ2-2; v_gene: TRBV29-1
CDR3nt: TGCGCCAGCAGCCAATACGAGGGAGGCGGCTACACCTTC; CDR3aa: CASSQYEGGGYTF; d_gene: .; abundance: few; j_gene: TRBJ1-2; v_gene: TRBV4-3
CDR3nt: TGTGCCAGCAGTTATATCAAACCAGGGGGTTATGGCTACACCTTC; CDR3aa: CASSYIKPGGYGYTF; d_gene: TRBD1; abundance: many; j_gene: TRBJ1-2; v_gene: TRBV6-5
CDR3nt: TGTGCCAGCAGTTCGTGGGGGGGCAGCACAGATACGCAGTATTTT; CDR3aa: CASSSWGGSTDTQYF; d_gene: .; abundance: few; j_gene: TRBJ2-3; v_gene: TRBV12-3/TRBV12-4
CDR3nt: TGTGCCACCAGTGATCCGGACGCTGGCTCCTACAATGAGCAGTTCTTC; CDR3aa: CATSDPDAGSYNEQFF; d_gene: .; abundance: many; j_gene: TRBJ2-1; v_gene: TRBV24-1
CDR3nt: TGTGCCAGCAGTCCCGCCCAGGGGCACAATGAGCAGTTCTTC; CDR3aa: CASSPAQGHNEQFF; d_gene: .; abundance: .; j_gene: TRBJ2-1; v_gene: TRBV2
CDR3nt: TGTGCCACCAGGACCGGGACAGCCATCTCCGAAGAGACCCAGTACTTC; CDR3aa: CATRTGTAISEETQYF; d_gene: TRBD1; abundance: .; j_gene: TRBJ2-5; v_gene: TRBV24-1
CDR3nt: TGTGCCAGCAGCCAAGTACGCTCCTACGAGCAGTACTTC; CDR3aa: CASSQVRSYEQYF; d_gene: .; abundance: .; j_gene: TRBJ2-7; v_gene: TRBV3-1
CDR3nt: TGTGCCACCAGTGATTTGCGCTCTGGAAACACCATATATTTT; CDR3aa: CATSDLRSGNTIYF; d_gene: .; abundance: .; j_gene: TRBJ1-3; v_gene: TRBV24-1
CDR3nt: TGCGCCAGCAGCTTGAGCCAGGTGCTTACAGATACGCAGTATTTT; CDR3aa: CASSLSQVLTDTQYF; d_gene: .; abundance: few; j_gene: TRBJ2-3; v_gene: TRBV5-1
CDR3nt: TGTGCCAGCAGCTTATTCTCGGCAGACGGCTGGGGCTACACCTTC; CDR3aa: CASSLFSADGWGYTF; d_gene: .; abundance: few; j_gene: TRBJ1-2; v_gene: TRBV7-2
CDR3nt: TGTGCCAGCAGTTATTTTCGGACAGGCACAGATACGCAGTATTTT; CDR3aa: CASSYFRTGTDTQYF; d_gene: .; abundance: .; j_gene: TRBJ2-3; v_gene: TRBV6-1
CDR3nt: TGTGCCAGCAGCTCGAGCCGCCTAGCGGGGGTAGGAGATACGCAGTATTTT; CDR3aa: CASSSSRLAGVGDTQYF; d_gene: TRBD2; abundance: .; j_gene: TRBJ2-3; v_gene: TRBV7-6
CDR3nt: TGTGCCAGCAGCCGGAGCTACACCGGGGAGCTGTTTTTT; CDR3aa: CASSRSYTGELFF; d_gene: .; abundance: .; j_gene: TRBJ2-2; v_gene: TRBV7-2
CDR3nt: TGTGCCATCAGTGAGACGGTCCCCTACGAGCAGTACTTC; CDR3aa: CAISETVPYEQYF; d_gene: .; abundance: many; j_gene: TRBJ2-7; v_gene: TRBV10-3
CDR3nt: TGTGCCAGTTGGGGAGGCGTAGAAGAGACCCAGTACTTC; CDR3aa: CASWGGVEETQYF; d_gene: .; abundance: few; j_gene: TRBJ2-5; v_gene: TRBV12-3/TRBV12-4
CDR3nt: TGTGCCAGCTCACCAAGGAACAGCTACGAGCAGTACTTC; CDR3aa: CASSPRNSYEQYF; d_gene: .; abundance: many; j_gene: TRBJ2-7; v_gene: TRBV18
CDR3nt: TGTGCCACCTACCCTGACAGCAACACTGAAGCTTTCTTT; CDR3aa: CATYPDSNTEAFF; d_gene: .; abundance: few; j_gene: TRBJ1-1; v_gene: TRBV24-1
CDR3nt: TGTGCCAGCAGCTTAGTAGCGGGACAGGGGGCCTCTGGGGCCAACGTCCTGACTTTC; CDR3aa: CASSLVAGQGASGANVLTF; d_gene: TRBD1; abundance: few; j_gene: TRBJ2-6; v_gene: TRBV7-7
CDR3nt: TGCAGTGCTAGAGAACCTGTCGGCTATGGCTACACCTTC; CDR3aa: CSAREPVGYGYTF; d_gene: .; abundance: few; j_gene: TRBJ1-2; v_gene: TRBV20-1
CDR3nt: TGTGCCAGCAGCTTAGAAGACCGAACTAACTATGGCTACACCTTC; CDR3aa: CASSLEDRTNYGYTF; d_gene: .; abundance: few; j_gene: TRBJ1-2; v_gene: TRBV7-3
CDR3nt: TGTGCCAGCAGCGTAGCTCCGGACCTAGGGGAGACCCAGTACTTC; CDR3aa: CASSVAPDLGETQYF; d_gene: .; abundance: .; j_gene: TRBJ2-5; v_gene: TRBV9
CDR3nt: TGTGCCAGCAGCGACAGAGCAGATACGCAGTATTTT; CDR3aa: CASSDRADTQYF; d_gene: .; abundance: .; j_gene: TRBJ2-3; v_gene: TRBV5-5
CDR3nt: TGTGCCACCAGTGATTCGGCCCACCTTCACAATGAGCAGTTCTTC; CDR3aa: CATSDSAHLHNEQFF; d_gene: .; abundance: few; j_gene: TRBJ2-1; v_gene: TRBV24-1